The clone carrying this T cell receptor (beta chain) was observed a handful of times. The antigen remains unidentified. This specimen belongs to a study of response to subunit inactivated influenza vaccine. After removal of 4 bases from V and 5 bases from J, the junction contained 9 bases not matched to a gene. The CDR3 is 15 residues long. Per the germline V gene, CDR1 is MGHRA and CDR2 is YSYEKL. Study-wide findings and caveats: Each seasonal flu vaccination may recruit only limited new T cells, authors suggested.

TCRdb reprocessed the RT-PCR reads via MiXCR and lists one record per CDR3 protein. The sample comprises 500,000 or so distinct CDR3 sequences, approximately 15% of which are singletons, and 3% rests with the top ten. The gene calls are TRBV4-1 and TRBJ2-3; 7 bases are a match to TRBD1. This material consisted of CD4+ T cells sorted from PBMCs, taken approximately 25 months after vaccination. This clonotype was obtained from a man aged 45-69 years who received an inactivated influenza vaccine. The CDR3 spells CASSRTGVDGDTQYF. CDR3 DNA sequence: TGCGCCAGCAGCCGAACAGGGGTGGATGGAGATACGCAGTATTTT.